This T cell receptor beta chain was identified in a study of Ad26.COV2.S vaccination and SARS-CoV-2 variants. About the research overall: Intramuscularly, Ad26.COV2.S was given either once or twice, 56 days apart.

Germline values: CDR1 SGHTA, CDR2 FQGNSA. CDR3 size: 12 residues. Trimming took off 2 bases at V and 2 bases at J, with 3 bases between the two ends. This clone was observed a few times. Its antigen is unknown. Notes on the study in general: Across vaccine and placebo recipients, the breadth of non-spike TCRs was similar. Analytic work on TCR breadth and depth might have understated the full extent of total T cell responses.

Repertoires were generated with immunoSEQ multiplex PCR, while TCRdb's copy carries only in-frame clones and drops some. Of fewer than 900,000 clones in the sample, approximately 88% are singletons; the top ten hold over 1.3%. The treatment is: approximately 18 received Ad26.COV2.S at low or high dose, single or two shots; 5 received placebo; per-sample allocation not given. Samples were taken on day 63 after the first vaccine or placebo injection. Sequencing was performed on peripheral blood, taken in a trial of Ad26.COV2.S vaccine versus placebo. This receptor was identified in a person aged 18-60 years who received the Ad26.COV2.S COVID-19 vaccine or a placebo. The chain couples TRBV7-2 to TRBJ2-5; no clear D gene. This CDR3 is CASSLWQETQYF. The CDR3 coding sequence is TGTGCCAGCAGCTTATGGCAAGAGACCCAGTACTTC.